These 3 T cell receptor beta chains were sequenced from one sample in a study of shared clonotypes between healthy human individuals. As defined, naive CD8 cells were CD45RO-negative and positively selected for CCR7, with terminally differentiated effector memory CD45RA+ cells excluded. Libraries were prepared by immunoSEQ multiplex PCR; TCRdb keeps only in-frame clonotypes and omits some of them. The table includes hundreds of thousands of clones, approximately 96% detected once. Sequencing was carried out using naive CD8+ T cells sorted from blood. All receptors come from a woman in her twenties or thirties in good health.

The chain is built from TRBV2 and TRBJ2-6, with 7 bases identical to TRBD1. CDR3 length: 17 amino acids. Per germline, CDR1 SNHLY and CDR2 FYNNEI. With V trimmed by 7 bases and J by 2 bases, 11 bases remained unmatched. The CDR3 here is CASTIGRTGAGANVLTF. In nucleotides, the CDR3 is TGTGCCAGCACAATTGGGAGAACAGGGGCTGGGGCCAACGTCCTGACTTTC.

This chain joins TRBV28 and TRBJ1-1; D perhaps matches TRBD1 (6 bases). Germline CDR1 is MDHEN and CDR2 is SYDVKM. V gave up 6 bases and J gave up 11 bases, with 13 bases separating them. The CDR3 has 11 residues. The CDR3 protein is CASSPGVGAFF. DNA of the CDR3: TGTGCCAGCAGCCCAGGGGTCGGGGCTTTCTTT.

The genes are TRBV4-1 and TRBJ2-1; D not resolved. Trimming took off 4 bases at V and 7 bases at J, with 14 bases between the two ends. The CDR3 loop spans 14 amino acids. The V gene's germline CDR1 is MGHRA and CDR2 YSYEKL. This CDR3 reads CASSPGPLVNEQFF. The CDR3 DNA reads as TGCGCCAGCAGCCCCGGACCCTTAGTGAATGAGCAGTTCTTC.